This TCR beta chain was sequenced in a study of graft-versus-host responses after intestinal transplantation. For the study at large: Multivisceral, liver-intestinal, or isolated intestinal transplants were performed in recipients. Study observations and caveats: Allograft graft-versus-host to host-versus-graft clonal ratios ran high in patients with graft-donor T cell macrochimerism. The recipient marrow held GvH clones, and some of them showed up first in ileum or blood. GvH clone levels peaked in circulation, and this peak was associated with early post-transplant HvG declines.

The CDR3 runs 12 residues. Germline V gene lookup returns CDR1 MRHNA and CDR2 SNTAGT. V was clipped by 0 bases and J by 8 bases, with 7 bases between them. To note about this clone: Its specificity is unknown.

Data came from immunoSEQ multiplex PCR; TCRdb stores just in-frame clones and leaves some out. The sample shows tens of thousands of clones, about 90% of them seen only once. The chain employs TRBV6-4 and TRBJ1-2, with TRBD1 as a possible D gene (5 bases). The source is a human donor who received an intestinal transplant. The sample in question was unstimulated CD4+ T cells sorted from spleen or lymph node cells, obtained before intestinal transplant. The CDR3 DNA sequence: TGTGCCAGCAGTGACTCGGGGGGAGGCTACACCTTC. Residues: CASSDSGGGYTF.